Each of the 31 T cell receptor beta chains below was sequenced from the same sample in a study of beta chain features in type 1 diabetes. Whole-study results and caveats: Shorter TCRB CDR3s, moderately but significantly so, were found in Type 1 diabetes patients in all four CD4+ subsets.

The sequenced template was cDNA made from the entire isolated RNA. The assay was immunoSEQ multiplex PCR, and TCRdb's table has in-frame clones only and misses some. The sample has around 650,000 clones, around 12% seen once. These receptors have no known antigen. Sequencing used naive CD4+ T cells from blood. The source is a man aged 25 to 45 with type 1 diabetes.

This clone has only a few counts. Other DNA variants within this sample encode the same CDR3. The chain combines TRBV7-9 with TRBJ2-1; D is undetermined. The V end was cut by 1 base, the J end by 3 bases, with 4 bases between. Germline CDR1 SEHNR, CDR2 FQNEAQ (reference sequence). The CDR3 covers 13 residues. The CDR3 DNA sequence: TGTGCCAGCAGCTTAGGCAGCTACAATGAGCAGTTCTTC. This gives the protein CASSLGSYNEQFF. The full variable domain, in which reference TRBV7-9 and TRBJ2-1 provide the parts outside the CDR3, is DTGVSQNPRHKITKRGQNVTFRCDPISEHNRLYWYRQTLGQGPEFLTYFQNEAQLEKSRLLSDRFSAERPKGSFSTLEIQRTEQGDSAMYLCASSLGSYNEQFFGPGTRLTVL.

This clone was seen a handful of times. V usage is TRBV29-1 and J usage is TRBJ2-1; no clear D. Germline CDR1 and CDR2: SQVTM and ANQGSEA. Trimming took off 7 bases at V and 7 bases at J, with 20 bases between the two ends. This CDR3 comprises 14 residues. This CDR3 reads CSGLKGTRQNEQFF. DNA of the CDR3: TGCAGCGGCTTAAAAGGTACGAGGCAAAATGAGCAGTTCTTC.

The rearrangement uses TRBV6-5 and TRBJ2-7; TRBD1 might be the D (6 bases). V shed 8 bases and J shed 0 bases, with 17 bases lying between them. There are 15 residues in the CDR3. CDR1 is MNHEY, CDR2 SVGAGI, per germline. CDR3 sequence reads: CASSRQALSSYEQYF. In DNA, the CDR3 is TGTGCCAGCTCAAGACAGGCCTTAAGCTCCTACGAGCAGTACTTC.

The chain has TRBV7-8 and TRBJ2-3; D possibly corresponds to TRBD2 (6 bases). Per the germline V gene, CDR1 is SGHVS and CDR2 is FQNEAQ. The CDR3 is 14 amino acids. V lost 5 bases and J 3 bases, leaving 12 bases between the germline ends. In DNA, the CDR3 is TGTGCCAGCAGCGTCCGGGACTTGACAGATACGCAGTATTTT. Amino acid sequence: CASSVRDLTDTQYF. Combining the CDR3 with reference TRBV7-8 and TRBJ2-3 gives the whole variable domain GAGVSQSPRYKVAKRGQDVALRCDPISGHVSLFWYQQALGQGPEFLTYFQNEAQLDKSGLPSDRFFAERPEGSVSTLKIQRTQQEDSAVYLCASSVRDLTDTQYFGPGTRLTVL.

The chain joins TRBV7-2 to TRBJ2-2; possibly TRBD1 for D (6 bases). The V and J ends lost 7 bases and 1 base respectively, with 13 bases between them. CDR1 and CDR2 from the germline V gene are SGHTA and FQGNSA. CDR3 length equals 15 residues. The CDR3 loop reads CASTDRMRNTGELFF. CDR3 in DNA: TGTGCCAGCACCGACAGGATGAGGAACACCGGGGAGCTGTTTTTT. The full variable domain, with the rest looked up from reference TRBV7-2 and TRBJ2-2, is GAGVSQSPSNKVTEKGKDVELRCDPISGHTALYWYRQSLGQGLEFLIYFQGNSAPDKSGLPSDRFSAERTGGSVSTLTIQRTQQEDSAVYLCASTDRMRNTGELFFGEGSRLTVL.

This clone was counted between two and nine times. This CDR3 is also generated by other DNA sequences in the sample. The chain links TRBV10-3 to TRBJ1-6; the D is unclear. The CDR3 totals 12 residues. V was cut by 6 bases and J by 9 bases, with 9 bases left in between. In germline, CDR1 is ENHRY, CDR2 SYGVKD. The CDR3 region is CAIRTEGSPLHF. The CDR3 DNA reads TGTGCCATCAGGACGGAGGGTTCACCCCTCCACTTT.

This clone was seen a few times. The sample contains more than one DNA sequence encoding this CDR3. The rearrangement uses TRBV29-1 and TRBJ2-3; 8 bases fit TRBD2. CDR3 size: 14 residues. Germline V lookup: CDR1 SQVTM, CDR2 ANQGSEA. Trimming at V came to 7 bases and at J to 2 bases, leaving 8 bases not matched to a gene. The CDR3 DNA reads TGCAGCGCCCGACTAGCGCTTTCCACAGATACGCAGTATTTT. Amino acid sequence: CSARLALSTDTQYF.

The rearrangement uses TRBV27 and TRBJ1-2; 9 bases match TRBD1. Trimming cost V 3 bases and J 6 bases; bases outside gene matches: 5. CDR1 is MNHEY and CDR2 is SMNVEV in the germline V gene (reference sequence). The CDR3 loop spans 14 amino acids. The CDR3 here is CASSFQDRGHGYTF. The CDR3 bases are TGTGCCAGCAGTTTTCAGGACAGGGGTCATGGCTACACCTTC.

The rearrangement joins TRBV28 to TRBJ1-5, with a possible D match to TRBD1 (6 bases). The V end lost 5 bases, the J end lost 5 bases, and 16 bases lay between the germline ends. Germline V gene data show CDR1 as MDHEN and CDR2 as SYDVKM. This CDR3 region has 15 residues. CDR3: CASSGGAGEDQPQHF. In DNA form, the CDR3 reads TGTGCCAGCAGTGGCGGCGCAGGGGAGGATCAGCCCCAGCATTTT.

The V gene is TRBV7-2, the J gene TRBJ2-7; a possible D gene is TRBD2 (5 bases). The CDR3 loop spans 14 amino acids. The ends were cut back, 1 base at V and 3 bases at J, with 10 bases in the middle. The V gene's germline CDR1 is SGHTA and CDR2 FQGNSA. The DNA of the CDR3 is TGTGCCAGCAGCTTAGGGCGGGCCCGCTACGAGCAGTACTTC. As protein: CASSLGRARYEQYF.

V and J are TRBV6-1 and TRBJ2-2, with D possibly TRBD1 on 8 matching bases. V lost 9 bases and J 7 bases, leaving 18 bases between the germline ends. There are 14 residues in the CDR3. The germline CDR1 and CDR2 sequences are MNHNS and SASEGT. The CDR3 loop is CASNTGGGSGELFF. The DNA of the CDR3 is TGTGCCAGTAACACAGGGGGAGGGAGCGGGGAGCTGTTTTTT.

The chain links TRBV5-6 to TRBJ1-2; 7 bases are shared with TRBD1. The J segment lost 8 bases and the V segment lost 3 bases, leaving 10 bases of the junction unmatched. Looked up from germline, CDR1 is SGHDT and CDR2 is YYEEEE. The CDR3 length is 14 residues. The CDR3 is CASSSGTALLGYTF. The CDR3 region has the DNA TGTGCCAGCAGCTCCGGGACAGCGCTGCTGGGCTACACCTTC.

This clone was seen more than once but under ten times. J is TRBJ1-6 and V is TRBV11-2; a possible D gene is TRBD1 (6 bases). V was trimmed by 5 bases and J by 6 bases, leaving 14 bases between them. The length of the CDR3 is 15 residues. The germline V gene encodes CDR1 SGHAT and CDR2 FQNNGV. The CDR3: CASSARQAFNSPLHF. The DNA for the CDR3 is TGTGCCAGCAGCGCTCGACAGGCTTTTAATTCACCCCTCCACTTT.

The gene calls are TRBV5-4 and TRBJ2-5, with a weak D call TRBD1 (6 bases). The CDR3 runs 14 residues. The V end was cut by 3 bases, the J end by 1 base, with 10 bases between. Germline CDR1 SGHNT, CDR2 YYREEE (reference sequence). The CDR3, as DNA: TGTGCCAGCAGCTGGGGGCAGCCCCAAGAGACCCAGTACTTC. This gives the protein CASSWGQPQETQYF.

The V and J genes are TRBV7-9 and TRBJ2-5; 9 nucleotides match TRBD1. The germline V gene encodes CDR1 SEHNR and CDR2 FQNEAQ (reference sequence). This CDR3 is built from 12 residues. The V segment lost 9 bases and the J segment 7 bases; nucleotides outside the gene matches: 6. CDR3 nucleotide sequence: TGTGCCAGTAACCCGGGACAGGGGACCCAGTACTTC. It encodes CASNPGQGTQYF.

This clone has a handful of counts. The V gene is TRBV29-1, the J gene TRBJ1-1; D uncertain. Trimming left V 0 bases short and J 4 bases short, with 15 bases between. The CDR3 is made up of 15 amino acids. Germline loops: CDR1 SQVTM, CDR2 ANQGSEA. CDR3 DNA: TGCAGCGTTGAAGATCGGAGCCGGCCGGGCACTGAAGCTTTCTTT. Its protein is CSVEDRSRPGTEAFF.

This rearrangement joins TRBV10-3 to TRBJ1-5, with 8 bases lining up with TRBD1. CDR3 length: 14 amino acids. Germline V gene sequence: CDR1 ENHRY, CDR2 SYGVKD. The ends lost 5 bases at V and 6 bases at J; junction bases unmatched: 6. The CDR3 DNA is TGTGCCATCAGTCTAGACAGGGGAAGTCAGCCCCAGCATTTT. Its protein is CAISLDRGSQPQHF.

Note on this clone: This CDR3 is also generated by other DNA sequences in the sample. DNA for the CDR3: TGTGCCAGCAGCTTGATCGGAAGCTCCTACGAGCAGTACTTC. Amino acids: CASSLIGSSYEQYF. The chain employs TRBV7-2 and TRBJ2-7; D gene ambiguous. Trimming removed 3 bases at V and 0 bases at J, with 9 bases between. In germline, CDR1 is SGHTA, CDR2 FQGNSA. The length of the CDR3 is 14 residues.

The chain is built from TRBV11-3 and TRBJ1-6; D not resolved. V was pared by 2 bases and J by 9 bases, with 5 bases between. Per the germline V gene, CDR1 is SGHNT and CDR2 is YENEEA. The CDR3 is 12 residues long. CDR3 protein: CASSLFGSPLHF. The CDR3 DNA is TGTGCCAGCAGCTTATTTGGTTCACCCCTCCACTTT.

The genes are TRBV11-2 and TRBJ2-2; 10 nucleotides agree with TRBD1. The CDR3 consists of 16 residues. CDR1 SGHAT and CDR2 FQNNGV come from the germline V gene. V lost 6 bases, J lost 5 bases, and 9 bases stayed unmatched. CDR3 bases: TGTGCCAGCAGTCATCGACAGGGGGCGCGAACCGGGGAGCTGTTTTTT. This translates into CASSHRQGARTGELFF. Supplemented by reference TRBV11-2 and TRBJ2-2, the full variable domain reads EAGVAQSPRYKIIEKRQSVAFWCNPISGHATLYWYQQILGQGPKLLIQFQNNGVVDDSQLPKDRFSAERLKGVDSTLKIQPAKLEDSAVYLCASSHRQGARTGELFFGEGSRLTVL.

The rearrangement uses TRBV7-8 and TRBJ2-3; 10 positions agree with TRBD2. The germline CDR1 and CDR2 sequences are SGHVS and FQNEAQ. The CDR3 runs to 16 residues. With V trimmed by 4 bases and J by 0 bases, 4 bases remained unmatched. CDR3 region: CASSSTSGVSTDTQYF. For the CDR3, the DNA is TGTGCCAGCAGCTCAACTAGCGGGGTCAGCACAGATACGCAGTATTTT. The variable domain in full, with the rest retrieved from reference TRBV7-8 and TRBJ2-3, is GAGVSQSPRYKVAKRGQDVALRCDPISGHVSLFWYQQALGQGPEFLTYFQNEAQLDKSGLPSDRFFAERPEGSVSTLKIQRTQQEDSAVYLCASSSTSGVSTDTQYFGPGTRLTVL.

This chain links TRBV7-9 with TRBJ1-5; D gene ambiguous. Germline CDR1 SEHNR, CDR2 FQNEAQ (reference sequence). The V and J ends lost 1 base and 4 bases respectively, with 17 bases between them. The CDR3 covers 17 residues. CDR3 nucleotides: TGTGCCAGCAGCTTAGTTGTTTTCGGCCAGAAGAATCAGCCCCAGCATTTT. Its protein product is CASSLVVFGQKNQPQHF.

A few counts support this clone. The chain recombines TRBV4-1 with TRBJ1-5; no clear D. The ends were cut back, 0 bases at V and 1 base at J, with 13 bases in the middle. The CDR3 is 17 residues long. Germline values: CDR1 MGHRA, CDR2 YSYEKL. CDR3 region: CASSQDWEAASNQPQHF. CDR3 nucleotide sequence: TGCGCCAGCAGCCAAGATTGGGAAGCGGCGAGCAATCAGCCCCAGCATTTT.

The rearrangement joins TRBV30 to TRBJ1-4; 9 nucleotides line up with TRBD1. CDR1 and CDR2 from the germline V gene are GTSNPN and SVGIG (reference sequence). Trimming at V came to 3 bases and at J to 7 bases, leaving 6 bases not matched to a gene. The CDR3 has 14 amino acids. The DNA of the CDR3 is TGTGCCTGGAGAGGTCTGGACAGGGGTGAAAAACTGTTTTTT. This translates into CAWRGLDRGEKLFF.

To note about this clone: This sample also contains other DNA sequences that code for the same CDR3. V is TRBV29-1 and J is TRBJ1-1, with 7 bases fitting TRBD1. After removal of 5 bases from V and 1 base from J, the junction contained 4 bases not matched to a gene. Germline V gene lookup returns CDR1 SQVTM and CDR2 ANQGSEA. This CDR3 is built from 13 residues. The DNA of the CDR3 is TGCAGCGTTTCCGGACAGGAGAACACTGAAGCTTTCTTT. This encodes CSVSGQENTEAFF.

This clone was found a few times. The chain has TRBV6-6 and TRBJ2-7; no definite D call. Looked up from germline, CDR1 is MNHNY and CDR2 is SVGAGI (reference sequence). The V and J ends lost 7 bases and 2 bases respectively, with 12 bases between them. The CDR3 loop spans 13 amino acids. The CDR3 nucleotides are TGTGCCAGCACCCTCAGCCAGGCCTACGAGCAGTACTTC. Its protein is CASTLSQAYEQYF.

The V gene is TRBV29-1, the J gene TRBJ1-6, with a tentative D call TRBD1 (6 bases). The germline V and J ends were trimmed by 4 bases and 5 bases, with 12 bases remaining between them. The CDR3 has 14 amino acids. Germline CDR1 is SQVTM and CDR2 is ANQGSEA. CDR3 nucleotide sequence: TGCAGCGTTGGGCAGGGGCGGCATAATTCACCCCTCCACTTT. This sequence encodes CSVGQGRHNSPLHF.

The V gene is TRBV30, the J gene TRBJ2-3, with 10 bases fitting TRBD2. CDR1 is GTSNPN and CDR2 is SVGIG in the germline V gene (reference sequence). This CDR3 contains 16 residues. Losses at the gene ends were 0 bases for V and 8 bases for J; bases not matched to a gene: 11. The CDR3 coding sequence is TGTGCCTGGAGTGTACGGGGAGAGCGGGGGGGCCGTACGCAGTATTTT. This gives the protein CAWSVRGERGGRTQYF.

The chain couples TRBV5-8 to TRBJ1-4, with D possibly being TRBD1 (5 bases). V lost 0 bases and J 8 bases, leaving 14 bases between the germline ends. The CDR3 is made up of 15 amino acids. CDR1 and CDR2 (germline): SGHTS, YDEGEE. Here the CDR3 DNA reads TGTGCCAGCAGCTTGGAGTGGCAGGGCTACGAAAAACTGTTTTTT. Protein sequence: CASSLEWQGYEKLFF.

The V call is TRBV5-6, the J call TRBJ2-6; D is unresolved. The CDR3 is made up of 14 amino acids. Germline CDR1 is SGHDT and CDR2 is YYEEEE. V was cut by 2 bases and J by 4 bases, with 7 bases left in between. This CDR3 reads CASSFSSGANVLTF. The CDR3 DNA reads TGTGCCAGCAGCTTCTCATCAGGGGCCAACGTCCTGACTTTC.

This clone was counted a few times. The chain employs TRBV30 and TRBJ2-1; D unclear. The germline V gene has CDR1 GTSNPN and CDR2 SVGIG (reference sequence). The CDR3 has 15 residues. Trimming pared 5 bases from V and 3 bases from J, leaving 17 bases between. The CDR3 DNA reads as TGTGCCTGGGGGCGTCCCGGTGGGAACTACAATGAGCAGTTCTTC. Translation gives CAWGRPGGNYNEQFF.